The 22 T cell receptor beta chains given below trace back to one sample, sequenced in a study of blood T cell repertoires in COVID-19. Generated by immunoSEQ multiplex PCR, the TCRdb table keeps only in-frame clones and is missing some. The data contain about 62,000 clones, 75% to 90% of them singletons. Sequenced input: peripheral blood. Receptors originate from a woman of 80 years or more with acute or convalescent COVID-19.

The J gene is TRBJ2-7, the V gene TRBV6-5, with 7 positions matching TRBD1. CDR1 is MNHEY, CDR2 SVGAGI, per germline. Germline trimming cut 5 bases from V and 2 bases from J; bases unmatched to any gene: 3. CDR3 length: 13 amino acids. For the CDR3, the DNA is TGTGCCAGCAGTAGGGACAGAGCCTACGAGCAGTACTTC. As protein: CASSRDRAYEQYF.

The V gene is TRBV13, the J gene TRBJ1-3, with TRBD1 as a possible D gene (5 bases). The V end was cut by 6 bases, the J end by 0 bases, with 12 bases between. Per the germline V gene, CDR1 is PRHDT and CDR2 is FYEKMQ (reference sequence). This CDR3 contains 15 residues. The CDR3 loop reads CASRGYRFSGNTIYF. The CDR3 coding sequence is TGTGCCAGCAGAGGGTACAGGTTCTCTGGAAACACCATATATTTT.

This clone was counted between two and nine times. V usage is TRBV7-2 and J usage is TRBJ2-1; D gene ambiguous. CDR3 size: 15 residues. The germline gives CDR1 SGHTA, CDR2 FQGNSA. The V gene lost 5 bases and the J gene lost 1 base, with 12 bases spanning the gap. The CDR3 sequence is CASSLDSKSYNEQFF. The DNA for the CDR3 is TGTGCCAGCAGCCTAGACTCTAAATCCTACAATGAGCAGTTCTTC. Drawing the rest from reference TRBV7-2 and TRBJ2-1, the complete variable domain is GAGVSQSPSNKVTEKGKDVELRCDPISGHTALYWYRQSLGQGLEFLIYFQGNSAPDKSGLPSDRFSAERTGGSVSTLTIQRTQQEDSAVYLCASSLDSKSYNEQFFGPGTRLTVL.

The chain uses TRBV9 and TRBJ1-3, with 10 nucleotides matching TRBD1. The CDR3 runs to 17 residues. Germline trimming cut 4 bases from V and 0 bases from J; bases unmatched to any gene: 7. Germline values: CDR1 SGDLS, CDR2 YYNGEE. CDR3 loop: CASSPRGQGNSGNTIYF. The CDR3 DNA reads as TGTGCCAGCAGCCCGCGGGGACAGGGGAACTCTGGAAACACCATATATTTT.

This clone has only one observation. The CDR3 sequence is CAWSVTGTGNQPQHF. The CDR3 region has the DNA TGTGCCTGGAGTGTAACTGGAACAGGCAATCAGCCCCAGCATTTT. This rearrangement joins TRBV30 to TRBJ1-5; D unclear. The germline V and J ends were trimmed by 0 bases and 2 bases, with 11 bases remaining between them. In germline, CDR1 is GTSNPN, CDR2 SVGIG (reference sequence). The CDR3 runs to 15 residues.

The chain has TRBV12-2 and TRBJ2-3; no DNA check was done on the table's D call, TRBD1. TRBV12-2 is deemed a pseudogene. The CDR3 length is 18 residues. For the CDR3, the DNA is TGTGCAAGTCGCCCACTGGCAAACAGGGGAAGGGTCACAGATACGCAGTATTTT. Translating it yields CASRPLANRGRVTDTQYF.

The chain carries TRBV28 and TRBJ2-7, with D perhaps TRBD1 (5 bases). This CDR3 has 11 residues. V lost 3 bases, J lost 5 bases, and 5 bases lay in between. The germline gives CDR1 MDHEN, CDR2 SYDVKM. The CDR3 here is CASSFRDEQYF. The CDR3 DNA reads TGTGCCAGCAGTTTCAGGGACGAGCAGTACTTC. Filled out from reference TRBV28 and TRBJ2-7, the complete variable domain reads DVKVTQSSRYLVKRTGEKVFLECVQDMDHENMFWYRQDPGLGLRLIYFSYDVKMKEKGDIPEGYSVSREKKERFSLILESASTNQTSMYLCASSFRDEQYFGPGTRLTVT.

The chain uses TRBV30 and TRBJ1-2, with TRBD1 matching 9 bases. The CDR3 is 11 amino acids. V lost 5 bases, J lost 6 bases, and 1 base stayed unmatched. Germline V lookup: CDR1 GTSNPN, CDR2 SVGIG (reference sequence). The CDR3 loop is CAWGQGNGYTF. The DNA for the CDR3 is TGTGCCTGGGGACAGGGGAATGGCTACACCTTC.

CDR3 nucleotides: TGTGCCAGCGACCCGGGACAGGGGTTCACAGATACGCAGTATTTT. Amino acid sequence: CASDPGQGFTDTQYF. V gene TRBV2 combines with J gene TRBJ2-3; TRBD1 aligns across 10 bases. Germline V gives CDR1 SNHLY, CDR2 FYNNEI. The CDR3 extends over 15 amino acids. V lost 8 bases to trimming and J lost 2 bases; unmatched junction nucleotides: 7.

The chain combines TRBV28 with TRBJ1-1; perhaps TRBD1 as D (5 bases). CDR1 is MDHEN, CDR2 SYDVKM, per germline. With 10 bases removed from V and 0 bases from J, the gap between germline ends came to 15 bases. The CDR3 is 14 amino acids. The CDR3 DNA is TGTGCCACCGATGTGGCAGGGATGAACACTGAAGCTTTCTTT. Amino acids: CATDVAGMNTEAFF.

The chain couples TRBV2 to TRBJ1-1; 9 nucleotides line up with TRBD1. V shed 4 bases and J 1 base; nucleotides not matched to a gene: 4. The V gene's germline CDR1 is SNHLY and CDR2 FYNNEI. The CDR3 runs 15 residues. CDR3 loop: CASSGTGATNTEAFF. CDR3 coding DNA: TGTGCCAGCAGTGGGACAGGGGCTACGAACACTGAAGCTTTCTTT. Variable domain in full (rest from reference TRBV2 and TRBJ1-1): EPEVTQTPSHQVTQMGQEVILRCVPISNHLYFYWYRQILGQKVEFLVSFYNNEISEKSEIFDDQFSVERPDGSNFTLKIRSTKLEDSAMYFCASSGTGATNTEAFFGQGTRLTVV.

The chain recombines TRBV5-1 with TRBJ1-6; D might be TRBD1 (6 bases). Germline V gene data show CDR1 as SGHRS and CDR2 as YFSETQ. The CDR3 has 16 residues. Trimming shortened V by 0 bases and J by 9 bases, and 16 bases separated the two germline ends. The chain's CDR3 is CASSLEGAGVVSPLHF. The CDR3 nucleotides are TGCGCCAGCAGCTTGGAAGGGGCAGGGGTAGTTTCACCCCTCCACTTT.

The chain employs TRBV6-5 and TRBJ2-3, with unresolved D. The ends were cut back, 8 bases at V and 5 bases at J, with 17 bases in the middle. Germline V gene data show CDR1 as MNHEY and CDR2 as SVGAGI. There are 14 residues in the CDR3. The CDR3 loop reads CASWAYTPIDTQYF. Written as DNA, the CDR3 is TGTGCCAGCTGGGCCTATACCCCAATAGATACGCAGTATTTT.

CDR3 region: CASSQSGGSYNEQFF. The CDR3 DNA reads TGTGCCAGCTCCCAGAGCGGGGGGTCCTACAATGAGCAGTTCTTC. The chain uses TRBV18 and TRBJ2-1, with 9 bases that match TRBD2. The CDR3 is 15 amino acids. With V trimmed by 6 bases and J by 1 base, 4 bases remained unmatched. The germline V gene has CDR1 KGHSH and CDR2 LQKENI.

This clone has only one observation. This rearrangement joins TRBV28 to TRBJ2-2; 7 bases fit TRBD1. Losses at the gene ends were 8 bases for V and 6 bases for J; bases not matched to a gene: 3. Germline loops: CDR1 MDHEN, CDR2 SYDVKM. The CDR3 loop spans 12 amino acids. The CDR3 loop reads CASHTGAGELFF. The CDR3, as DNA: TGTGCCAGCCACACAGGGGCCGGGGAGCTGTTTTTT.

The chain is built from TRBV4-2 and TRBJ2-2; tentative D call: TRBD2 (6 bases). The V end lost 8 bases, the J end lost 5 bases, and 9 bases lay between the germline ends. Germline assignment: CDR1 LGHNA and CDR2 YNFKEQ. The CDR3 totals 12 residues. The CDR3 loop reads CASRGRTGELFF. CDR3 bases: TGTGCCAGCCGGGGGAGGACCGGGGAGCTGTTTTTT.

This chain links TRBV2 with TRBJ1-2, with 7 bases identical to TRBD1. Trimming took 6 bases from V and 5 from J; bases not matched to a gene: 9. Germline CDR1 is SNHLY and CDR2 is FYNNEI. The CDR3 sequence is 14 residues long. CDR3 protein: CASRREGADYGYTF. Here the CDR3 DNA reads TGTGCCAGCAGAAGAGAGGGGGCTGATTATGGCTACACCTTC.

This chain connects TRBV9 to TRBJ1-1; D is possibly TRBD1 (5 bases). Germline lookup yields CDR1 SGDLS and CDR2 YYNGEE. Trimming cost V 4 bases and J 8 bases, with 18 bases left between them. The CDR3 extends over 14 amino acids. CDR3 sequence (DNA): TGTGCCAGCAGCCCTCAGGAGGGGACTAGGGAAGCTTTCTTT. Protein: CASSPQEGTREAFF.

The J gene is TRBJ1-1, the V gene TRBV30; D remains unclear. The CDR3 has 13 amino acids. Trimming stripped 2 bases from V and 6 bases from J, with 13 bases between. CDR1 GTSNPN and CDR2 SVGIG come from the germline V gene (reference sequence). The CDR3 DNA is TGTGCCTGGAGTCCTATGGCTGACTCTGAAGCTTTCTTT. The encoded protein is CAWSPMADSEAFF.

The chain uses TRBV7-2 and TRBJ2-7, with 8 bases that match TRBD1. The CDR3 totals 15 residues. The ends lost 6 bases at V and 3 bases at J; junction bases unmatched: 10. Germline CDR1 reads SGHTA; CDR2 reads FQGNSA. In nucleotides, the CDR3 is TGTGCCAGCAGTCACGACGGACAGGGCGTCTACGAGCAGTACTTC. Its translation: CASSHDGQGVYEQYF.

The genes are TRBV28 and TRBJ1-3; tentatively, D is TRBD1 (6 bases). Germline V gene sequence: CDR1 MDHEN, CDR2 SYDVKM. The V end was cut by 8 bases, the J end by 7 bases, with 18 bases between. The CDR3 is 14 residues long. The CDR3 bases are TGTGCCAGCTTGGGGGGGCTTATCCGGAACACCATATATTTT. Its protein product is CASLGGLIRNTIYF.

This clone was observed once. CDR3 residues: CASSFQPGTGELFF. The CDR3 bases are TGTGCCAGCAGTTTCCAGCCGGGCACCGGGGAGCTGTTTTTT. This chain joins TRBV28 and TRBJ2-2; D is unresolved. This CDR3 is 14 amino acids long. Looked up from germline, CDR1 is MDHEN and CDR2 is SYDVKM. With 3 bases removed from V and 4 bases from J, the gap between germline ends came to 9 bases.